A single sample is the source of the 24 T cell receptor beta chains below, sequenced in a study of identifying expanded T cells in peripheral blood. Sequencing was performed with immunoSEQ multiplex PCR; in TCRdb, only in-frame clones are kept and a portion is missing. The sample has 55,000 to 80,000 clones; approximately 83% are singletons. The material sequenced was blood. These receptors were taken from a person between 18 and 69 years old in good health.

The V and J genes are TRBV5-5 and TRBJ2-2; no clear D gene. Germline lookup yields CDR1 SGHKS and CDR2 YYEKEE (reference sequence). V was clipped by 3 bases and J by 5 bases, with 11 bases between them. This CDR3 is 14 amino acids long. The chain's CDR3 is CASSSTSTTGELFF. CDR3 bases: TGTGCCAGCAGCTCTACCTCTACGACCGGGGAGCTGTTTTTT.

The V call is TRBV6-1, the J call TRBJ2-5; D is unclear. CDR3 length: 14 residues. V lost 4 bases, J lost 5 bases, and 14 bases lay in between. Germline CDR1 and CDR2: MNHNS and SASEGT. The CDR3 sequence is CASSGGRVGETQYF. The CDR3 nucleotides read TGTGCCAGCAGTGGGGGAAGGGTCGGGGAGACCCAGTACTTC.

This clone was found a few times. This rearrangement joins TRBV2 to TRBJ1-6; D is uncertain. Between the trimmed V and J ends, which lost 6 bases and 6 bases, there was a span of 15 bases. Germline V lookup: CDR1 SNHLY, CDR2 FYNNEI. The CDR3 length is 15 residues. The CDR3 spells CASRVLSTGNSPLHF. In DNA, the CDR3 is TGTGCCAGCAGAGTCCTCTCCACGGGTAATTCACCCCTCCACTTT.

This clone was picked up one time. The chain has TRBV9 and TRBJ2-2; TRBD1 matches 9 bases. The V segment lost 3 bases and the J segment 0 bases; nucleotides outside the gene matches: 6. Germline loops: CDR1 SGDLS, CDR2 YYNGEE. This CDR3 spans 17 amino acids. The CDR3 DNA sequence: TGTGCCAGCAGCGGCAAAACAGGGGGCGCGAACACCGGGGAGCTGTTTTTT. It is translated as CASSGKTGGANTGELFF.

V and J are TRBV2 and TRBJ2-4; unclear D gene. Trimming shortened V by 9 bases and J by 0 bases, and 12 bases separated the two germline ends. The CDR3 sequence is 14 residues long. Germline V CDR1 and CDR2: SNHLY, FYNNEI. The CDR3 is CASREELAKNIQYF. DNA for the CDR3: TGTGCCAGTCGAGAGGAGCTAGCCAAAAACATTCAGTACTTC.

This clone was detected only once. The J gene is TRBJ2-2, the V gene TRBV6-4; 8 nucleotides agree with TRBD2. The CDR3 length is 15 residues. V lost 3 bases and J lost 4; bases outside the gene matches: 4. Germline CDR1 MRHNA, CDR2 SNTAGT. CDR3 in DNA: TGTGCCAGCAGTGAAGGGGGACTAGGCACCGGGGAGCTGTTTTTT. Encoded protein: CASSEGGLGTGELFF.

The chain has TRBV7-9 and TRBJ2-3; tentatively, D is TRBD2 (5 bases). The germline V and J ends were trimmed by 4 bases and 5 bases, with 10 bases remaining between them. The CDR3 consists of 13 residues. Germline CDR1 SEHNR, CDR2 FQNEAQ (reference sequence). CDR3 loop: CASSSRAQDTQYF. The DNA for the CDR3 is TGTGCCAGCAGCTCGCGGGCCCAAGATACGCAGTATTTT.

J is TRBJ2-5 and V is TRBV5-8; D unresolved. CDR3 length: 16 amino acids. V lost 2 bases and J lost 4, with 18 bases in between. Germline V gives CDR1 SGHTS, CDR2 YDEGEE. The CDR3 reads CASSFARTYNPETQYF. The CDR3 DNA reads TGTGCCAGCAGCTTTGCTCGGACCTATAACCCAGAGACCCAGTACTTC.

This chain links TRBV7-8 with TRBJ2-2; 14 bases map to TRBD2. Trimming removed 2 bases from V and 16 bases from J; junction bases left unmatched: 9. Germline CDR1 is SGHVS and CDR2 is FQNEAQ. The CDR3 totals 15 residues. The CDR3, as DNA: TGTGCCAGCAGCTTATTGGGGCGGACTAGCGGGGGGACGTTTTTT. It encodes CASSLLGRTSGGTFF.

J is TRBJ1-1 and V is TRBV30; D gene unclear. Germline V gene lookup returns CDR1 GTSNPN and CDR2 SVGIG (reference sequence). V was cut by 0 bases and J by 8 bases, with 16 bases left in between. The CDR3 sequence is 14 residues long. CDR3 nucleotides: TGTGCCTGGAGTGTGAAAGGAGGTGGAGTGGAAGCTTTCTTT. Amino acids: CAWSVKGGGVEAFF.

This chain joins TRBV4-3 and TRBJ1-3; D gene ambiguous. Germline CDR1 and CDR2: LGHNA and YSLEER. V shed 1 base and J shed 2 bases, with 9 bases lying between them. The CDR3 runs to 15 residues. The CDR3 region is CASSQALSAGNTIYF. The DNA for the CDR3 is TGCGCCAGCAGCCAAGCCCTGTCGGCTGGAAACACCATATATTTT.

The chain is built from TRBV29-1 and TRBJ1-1, with a tentative D call TRBD1 (6 bases). Deletions cut 3 bases from V and 1 base from J, with 12 bases between. CDR3 length equals 14 residues. Per germline, CDR1 SQVTM and CDR2 ANQGSEA. This CDR3 is CSVDGTRRNTEAFF. The CDR3 DNA reads TGCAGCGTTGATGGGACAAGGCGGAACACTGAAGCTTTCTTT.

This clone is medium-sized by share. The V and J genes are TRBV6-5 and TRBJ1-1; D might be TRBD1 (6 bases). V was pared by 2 bases and J by 1 base, with 14 bases between. This CDR3 has 16 residues. Germline loops: CDR1 MNHEY, CDR2 SVGAGI. CDR3 sequence (DNA): TGTGCCAGCAGTTACCAATTACTGACAGGGAACACTGAAGCTTTCTTT. Its translation is CASSYQLLTGNTEAFF.

The chain has TRBV5-1 and TRBJ2-3; 14 bases map to TRBD2. This CDR3 spans 14 amino acids. V lost 7 bases to trimming and J lost 4 bases; unmatched junction nucleotides: 2. Germline V gene sequence: CDR1 SGHRS, CDR2 YFSETQ. DNA for the CDR3: TGCGCCAGCGGGACTAGCGGGAGATCAGATACGCAGTATTTT. Its translation is CASGTSGRSDTQYF.

V usage is TRBV29-1 and J usage is TRBJ2-2; D gene ambiguous. CDR1 is SQVTM and CDR2 is ANQGSEA in the germline V gene. The CDR3 totals 12 residues. The V gene lost 1 base and the J gene lost 2 bases, with 2 bases spanning the gap. CDR3 nucleotides: TGCAGCGTTGAAGTCAACACCGGGGAGCTGTTTTTT. Protein sequence: CSVEVNTGELFF.

V usage is TRBV6-1 and J usage is TRBJ1-5; TRBD1 is a possible D gene (6 bases). There are 14 residues in the CDR3. V lost 7 bases to trimming and J lost 3 bases, with 13 bases between them. Per the germline V gene, CDR1 is MNHNS and CDR2 is SASEGT. The CDR3 sequence is CASIRGGLNQPQHF. CDR3 coding DNA: TGTGCCAGCATCCGAGGGGGTCTCAATCAGCCCCAGCATTTT.

With regard to this clone: A far larger clone is only one base removed, so a read error is likely. The V gene is TRBV11-2, the J gene TRBJ1-1; D gene ambiguous. The CDR3 spans 13 residues. CDR1 and CDR2 (germline): SGHAT, FQNNGV. CDR3 sequence: CASSPNRNTEAFF. The CDR3, as DNA: TGCGCCAGCAGCCCAAACAGAAACACTGAAGCTTTCTTT.

V and J are TRBV6-6 and TRBJ2-5; 8 bases are a match to TRBD2. This CDR3 has 16 amino acids. Germline CDR1 MNHNY, CDR2 SVGAGI (reference sequence). J lost 1 base, V lost 7 bases, and 11 bases had no gene match. CDR3 sequence: CASMYTGGPSQETQYF. The CDR3 DNA reads TGTGCCAGCATGTATACGGGAGGGCCATCCCAAGAGACCCAGTACTTC.

The chain links TRBV27 to TRBJ1-2; a weak D match, TRBD1 (6 bases). Trimming pared 4 bases from V and 8 bases from J, leaving 14 bases between. This CDR3 is built from 13 residues. Germline V gene data show CDR1 as MNHEY and CDR2 as SMNVEV (reference sequence). The CDR3 here is CASSSINRVGYTF. CDR3 nucleotides: TGTGCCAGCAGTTCAATTAACAGGGTCGGCTACACCTTC.

The chain is built from TRBV9 and TRBJ1-2; a possible D gene is TRBD1 (5 bases). CDR1 and CDR2 (germline): SGDLS, YYNGEE. This CDR3 has 19 amino acids. Trimming left V 0 bases short and J 4 bases short, with 25 bases between. CDR3 amino acids: CASSVATGGGDGSVYGYTF. The CDR3 DNA reads as TGTGCCAGCAGCGTAGCTACTGGAGGTGGGGACGGGTCGGTCTATGGCTACACCTTC.

The chain couples TRBV7-8 to TRBJ2-7, with TRBD2 matching over 7 bases. The CDR3 spans 16 residues. CDR1 is SGHVS, CDR2 FQNEAQ, per germline. V shed 0 bases and J 6 bases; nucleotides not matched to a gene: 11. CDR3 coding DNA: TGTGCCAGCAGCTTAGCGAGCGGCGGGGGTATTCCCGAGCAGTACGTC. Its protein product is CASSLASGGGIPEQYV.

The CDR3 nucleotides are TGTGCCAGCAGCGGACAGGGTACCTATGGCTACACCTTC. Its translation: CASSGQGTYGYTF. The V call is TRBV9, the J call TRBJ1-2; 7 bases align to TRBD1. V gave up 3 bases and J gave up 4 bases; unmatched junction bases: 3. This CDR3 spans 13 amino acids. The germline CDR1 and CDR2 sequences are SGDLS and YYNGEE. Complete variable domain (other parts from reference TRBV9 and TRBJ1-2): DSGVTQTPKHLITATGQRVTLRCSPRSGDLSVYWYQQSLDQGLQFLIQYYNGEERAKGNILERFSAQQFPDLHSELNLSSLELGDSALYFCASSGQGTYGYTFGSGTRLTVV.

This chain joins TRBV12-5 and TRBJ1-1; no clear D. Trimming stripped 6 bases from V and 2 bases from J, with 13 bases between. CDR3 length: 14 residues. Germline CDR1 LGHNT, CDR2 FRNRAP. CDR3 in DNA: TGTGCTAGTGGACCCGCCTTACTAAACACTGAAGCTTTCTTT. Its protein product is CASGPALLNTEAFF. The full variable domain, completed using reference TRBV12-5 and TRBJ1-1, is DARVTQTPRHKVTEMGQEVTMRCQPILGHNTVFWYRQTMMQGLELLAYFRNRAPLDDSGMPKDRFSAEMPDATLATLKIQPSEPRDSAVYFCASGPALLNTEAFFGQGTRLTVV.

J is TRBJ2-5 and V is TRBV6-1, with TRBD2 matching over 11 bases. Germline-derived CDR1 and CDR2 are MNHNS and SASEGT. The CDR3 extends over 15 amino acids. V was pared by 6 bases and J by 3 bases, with 6 bases of the junction left unmatched. The chain's CDR3 is CASREGLAVKETQYF. CDR3 in DNA: TGTGCCAGCAGGGAGGGACTAGCGGTTAAAGAGACCCAGTACTTC.